This entry is about one TCR beta chain. The data belong to a study of blood T cell repertoires in COVID-19. Study background: Sources were T cells, B-cell-depleted T cells, or PBMCs; the material itself was cDNA or gDNA.

The repertoire was sequenced with immunoSEQ multiplex PCR; TCRdb's copy has only in-frame clones and lacks some. The data contain roughly 200,000 clones, 70% to 90% of them singletons. Germline V CDR1 and CDR2: LGHNA, YNFKEQ. The CDR3 is made up of 13 amino acids. V dropped 1 base and J dropped 2 bases, with 5 bases sitting between them. V usage is TRBV4-2 and J usage is TRBJ1-2, with D tentatively TRBD1 (5 bases). This receptor was obtained from a woman under 40 with acute or convalescent COVID-19. The sequencing sample was made of peripheral blood. CDR3 region: CASSQGQNYGYTF. As DNA, the CDR3 is TGTGCCAGCAGCCAAGGACAGAACTATGGCTACACCTTC.